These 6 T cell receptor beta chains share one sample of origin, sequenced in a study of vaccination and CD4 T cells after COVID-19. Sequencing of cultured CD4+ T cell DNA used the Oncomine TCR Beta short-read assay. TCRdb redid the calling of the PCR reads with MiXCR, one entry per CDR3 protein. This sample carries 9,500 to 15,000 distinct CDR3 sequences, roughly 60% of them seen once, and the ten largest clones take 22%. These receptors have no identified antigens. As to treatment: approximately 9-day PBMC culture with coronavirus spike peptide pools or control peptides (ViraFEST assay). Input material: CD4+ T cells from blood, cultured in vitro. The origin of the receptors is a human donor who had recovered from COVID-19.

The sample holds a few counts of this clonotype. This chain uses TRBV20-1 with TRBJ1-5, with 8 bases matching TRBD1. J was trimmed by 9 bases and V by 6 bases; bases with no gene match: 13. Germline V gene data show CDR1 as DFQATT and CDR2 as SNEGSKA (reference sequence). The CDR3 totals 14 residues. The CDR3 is CSAADRAGVRPQHF. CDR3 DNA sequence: TGCAGTGCCGCGGACAGGGCCGGGGTAAGGCCCCAGCATTTT.

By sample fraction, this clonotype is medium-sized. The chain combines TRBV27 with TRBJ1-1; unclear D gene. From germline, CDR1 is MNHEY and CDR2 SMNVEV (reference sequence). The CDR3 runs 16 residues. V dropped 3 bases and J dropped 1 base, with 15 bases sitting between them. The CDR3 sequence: CASSFIGSYKNTEAFF. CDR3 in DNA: TGTGCCAGCAGTTTTATTGGGTCGTACAAGAACACTGAAGCTTTCTTT.

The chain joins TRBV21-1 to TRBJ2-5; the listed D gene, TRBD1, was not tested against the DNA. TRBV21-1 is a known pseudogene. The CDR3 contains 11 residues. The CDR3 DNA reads TGTGCCAGCAGATTGGGCGTGGCCCAGTACTTC. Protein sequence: CASRLGVAQYF.

The CDR3: CATRNPSGYEQYF. Written as DNA, the CDR3 is TGTGCCACCAGGAATCCTAGCGGGTACGAGCAGTACTTC. V is TRBV15 and J is TRBJ2-7, with TRBD2 identical over 8 bases. J lost 4 bases, V lost 6 bases, and 5 bases had no gene match. CDR1 is LNHNV, CDR2 YYDKDF, per germline (reference sequence). The CDR3 contains 13 residues.

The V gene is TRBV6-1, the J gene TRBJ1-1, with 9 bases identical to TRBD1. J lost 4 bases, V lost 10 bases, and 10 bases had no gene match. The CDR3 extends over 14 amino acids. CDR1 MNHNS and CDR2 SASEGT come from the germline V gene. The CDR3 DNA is TGTGCCACCTCGACAGGGGGGGAGAGCACTGAAGCTTTCTTT. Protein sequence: CATSTGGESTEAFF.

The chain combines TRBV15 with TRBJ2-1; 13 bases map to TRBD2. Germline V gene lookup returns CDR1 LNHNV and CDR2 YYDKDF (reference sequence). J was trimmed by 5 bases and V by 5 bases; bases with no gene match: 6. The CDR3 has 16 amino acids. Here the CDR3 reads CATSEAGTSGNNEQFF. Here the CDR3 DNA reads TGTGCCACCAGCGAGGCGGGGACTAGCGGGAACAATGAGCAGTTCTTC.